Below, 18 T cell receptor beta chains from the same sample are listed, as sequenced in a study of CD4+ T cells in melanoma. Data came from immunoSEQ multiplex PCR; TCRdb stores just in-frame clones and leaves some out. The sample yields around 55,000 clones, 60% to 75% seen once. The sample taken for sequencing was tumor tissue. These receptors all stem from a human donor with melanoma.

V and J are TRBV19 and TRBJ1-5; D call uncertain. The CDR3 is 16 residues long. The V end lost 0 bases, the J end lost 3 bases, and 12 bases lay between the germline ends. Germline V CDR1 and CDR2: LNHDA, SQIVND (reference sequence). The CDR3: CASSIDLSGSNQPQHF. CDR3 coding DNA: TGTGCCAGTAGTATAGATCTATCGGGATCCAATCAGCCCCAGCATTTT.

The chain joins TRBV7-3 to TRBJ2-5; D is perhaps TRBD1 (6 bases). Germline V gene lookup returns CDR1 SGHTA and CDR2 FQGTGA. The CDR3 covers 13 residues. V was pared by 6 bases and J by 1 base, with 9 bases between. The CDR3 bases are TGTGCCAGCAGTCGGGACATCCAAGAGACCCAGTACTTC. The encoded protein is CASSRDIQETQYF. Looking up the rest from reference TRBV7-3 and TRBJ2-5 gives the full variable domain: GAGVSQTPSNKVTEKGKYVELRCDPISGHTALYWYRQSLGQGPEFLIYFQGTGAADDSGLPNDRFFAVRPEGSVSTLKIQRTERGDSAVYLCASSRDIQETQYFGPGTRLLVL.

The genes are TRBV6-1 and TRBJ1-5; D uncertain. V was cut by 2 bases and J by 7 bases, with 12 bases left in between. Germline V gene data show CDR1 as MNHNS and CDR2 as SASEGT. CDR3 length: 14 amino acids. Here the CDR3 DNA reads TGTGCCAGCAGTGAATCGTCAGGATGGCAGCCCCAGCATTTT. It yields the protein CASSESSGWQPQHF.

This clone was seen many times. The V gene is TRBV19, the J gene TRBJ2-3; 9 bases fit TRBD2. V was clipped by 7 bases and J by 5 bases; unmatched bases: 7. This CDR3 spans 14 amino acids. In germline, CDR1 is LNHDA, CDR2 SQIVND (reference sequence). CDR3 loop: CASTRGGRGDTQYF. The CDR3, as DNA: TGTGCCAGTACGCGGGGGGGCCGGGGAGATACGCAGTATTTT.

This rearrangement joins TRBV11-2 to TRBJ1-3, with unresolved D. The CDR3 has 14 residues. Germline CDR1 SGHAT, CDR2 FQNNGV. The V and J ends lost 3 bases and 4 bases respectively, with 10 bases between them. The CDR3 DNA follows: TGTGCCAGCAGCTTCGAGGGATTCGGAAACACCATATATTTT. This gives the protein CASSFEGFGNTIYF.

V usage is TRBV5-6 and J usage is TRBJ1-5; 7 bases align to TRBD1. The CDR3 has 15 amino acids. The junction had 6 bases not matched to a gene; V was cut back by 0 bases and J by 6 bases. Germline lookup yields CDR1 SGHDT and CDR2 YYEEEE. In DNA, the CDR3 is TGTGCCAGCAGCTTGGGACAGGGCCGGAGTCAGCCCCAGCATTTT. It codes for CASSLGQGRSQPQHF.

This clone was found once. The J gene is TRBJ2-3, the V gene TRBV5-4; D remains ambiguous. The CDR3 has 13 residues. V lost 0 bases to trimming and J lost 8 bases, with 10 bases between them. Germline V gives CDR1 SGHNT, CDR2 YYREEE (reference sequence). The CDR3 DNA reads as TGTGCCAGCAGCTTGGCCGGGCCGGGTACGCAGTATTTT. It is translated as CASSLAGPGTQYF.

V usage is TRBV4-2 and J usage is TRBJ2-2; 9 nucleotides align to TRBD2. This CDR3 has 16 residues. The germline CDR1 and CDR2 sequences are LGHNA and YNFKEQ. V gave up 4 bases and J gave up 4 bases; unmatched junction bases: 7. The CDR3: CASSRGGGAITGELFF. The DNA for the CDR3 is TGTGCCAGCAGCCGTGGCGGGGGGGCGATCACCGGGGAGCTGTTTTTT.

The gene calls are TRBV7-9 and TRBJ2-1; D remains ambiguous. There are 12 residues in the CDR3. V was trimmed by 4 bases and J by 2 bases, leaving 3 bases between them. Germline lookup yields CDR1 SEHNR and CDR2 FQNEAQ (reference sequence). The DNA for the CDR3 is TGTGCCAGCAGCTCCACCTACAATGAGCAGTTCTTC. It is translated as CASSSTYNEQFF.

This clone is deemed medium-sized. The V call is TRBV4-1, the J call TRBJ1-1; D might be TRBD1 (5 bases). Between the trimmed V and J ends, which lost 0 bases and 5 bases, there was a span of 10 bases. Looked up from germline, CDR1 is MGHRA and CDR2 is YSYEKL. This CDR3 spans 14 amino acids. This CDR3 reads CASSQDQGRTEAFF. The CDR3 bases are TGCGCCAGCAGCCAAGACCAGGGTCGTACTGAAGCTTTCTTT.

This clone was seen only a few times. The chain links TRBV5-1 to TRBJ2-1; the match to TRBD2 covers 11 bases. The CDR3 covers 15 residues. CDR1 SGHRS and CDR2 YFSETQ come from the germline V gene. The junction had 5 bases not matched to a gene; V was cut back by 1 base and J by 8 bases. The CDR3 region has the DNA TGCGCCAGCAGCTTGACTAGCGGGGGTCAGGATGAGCAGTTCTTC. Its protein is CASSLTSGGQDEQFF.

The chain employs TRBV28 and TRBJ2-3; 7 positions match TRBD2. The CDR3 is made up of 17 amino acids. Germline lookup yields CDR1 MDHEN and CDR2 SYDVKM. The V gene end was trimmed by 4 bases and the J gene end by 0 bases; junction bases not matched to a gene: 10. The CDR3 sequence is CASSSYALAASTDTQYF. In DNA, the CDR3 is TGTGCCAGCAGTTCCTACGCGCTAGCGGCTAGCACAGATACGCAGTATTTT.

The chain links TRBV4-1 to TRBJ1-1; TRBD1 matches 7 bases. Germline V gene data show CDR1 as MGHRA and CDR2 as YSYEKL. V gave up 1 base and J gave up 5 bases; unmatched junction bases: 13. The CDR3 spans 17 residues. For the CDR3, the DNA is TGCGCCAGCAGCCAAGGCGAACGGACAGGCTCGGGGACTGAAGCTTTCTTT. Translating gives CASSQGERTGSGTEAFF.

V and J are TRBV11-1 and TRBJ2-5; possible D gene TRBD2, 6 bases. V was shortened by 1 base and J by 2 bases, with 17 bases between the two germline ends. The germline V gene has CDR1 SGHAT and CDR2 FQDESV (reference sequence). The length of the CDR3 is 17 residues. CDR3 DNA: TGTGCCAGCAGCTTAGAGGGTAGCGGAGAGGAACAAGAGACCCAGTACTTC. Amino acid sequence: CASSLEGSGEEQETQYF.

V gene TRBV19 combines with J gene TRBJ2-7, with D possibly being TRBD1 or TRBD2 (5 bases each). Germline CDR1 is LNHDA and CDR2 is SQIVND (reference sequence). The CDR3 length is 13 residues. V was shortened by 3 bases and J by 6 bases, with 12 bases between the two germline ends. As DNA, the CDR3 is TGTGCCAGTAGTATGTGGGGGAACGGCGAGCAGTACTTC. Encoded protein: CASSMWGNGEQYF.

The chain employs TRBV6-5 and TRBJ1-1, with D unclear. V lost 5 bases and J lost 1, with 8 bases in between. Germline V gene data show CDR1 as MNHEY and CDR2 as SVGAGI. CDR3 length: 13 amino acids. The CDR3 DNA reads TGTGCCAGCAGTCGTCCACAGAACACTGAAGCTTTCTTT. Translation gives CASSRPQNTEAFF.

This chain links TRBV6-1 with TRBJ1-5; no clear D gene. Germline-derived CDR1 and CDR2 are MNHNS and SASEGT. The CDR3 covers 14 residues. Trimming left V 3 bases short and J 2 bases short, with 8 bases between. CDR3 residues: CASSEDGRNQPQHF. As DNA, the CDR3 is TGTGCCAGCAGTGAGGACGGGCGCAATCAGCCCCAGCATTTT.

In this sample, this clone turned up a few times. This rearrangement joins TRBV14 to TRBJ2-5; D gene uncertain. The ends were cut back, 1 base at V and 0 bases at J, with 6 bases in the middle. Per the germline V gene, CDR1 is SGHDN and CDR2 is FVKESK. The CDR3 has 14 amino acids. CDR3 DNA: TGTGCCAGCAGCCAAGTTCAGCACCAAGAGACCCAGTACTTC. Its translation: CASSQVQHQETQYF.